The 19 T cell receptor beta chains listed next were all sequenced from one sample in a study of PD-1 blockade in classical Hodgkin lymphoma. Sequencing used immunoSEQ multiplex PCR; TCRdb keeps in-frame clones, though not all of them. In the table there are around 13,000 clones, about four fifths of which are singletons. Time point here: cycle 4 day 1 (C4D1), after less than 7 weeks of nivolumab. With no exception, relapse followed autologous stem cell transplantation in all patients, and brentuximab vedotin exposure varied. Sequencing used peripheral blood mononuclear cells (PBMCs), obtained before the fourth cycle of nivolumab. These receptors originate from a human donor with classical Hodgkin lymphoma.

The V and J genes are TRBV6-5 and TRBJ1-1; D is unresolved. CDR1 and CDR2 (germline): MNHEY, SVGAGI. V was trimmed by 0 bases and J by 2 bases, leaving 4 bases between them. This CDR3 comprises 13 residues. CDR3 coding DNA: TGTGCCAGCAGTTACTCTTCAAACACTGAAGCTTTCTTT. Translating gives CASSYSSNTEAFF.

This clone came up a few times. This chain links TRBV7-9 with TRBJ1-5, with 10 positions matching TRBD1. Unmatched junction bases numbered 1, after V lost 5 bases and J lost 6 bases. CDR3 length equals 13 residues. Germline lookup yields CDR1 SEHNR and CDR2 FQNEAQ (reference sequence). CDR3 protein: CASSGQGGQPQHF. The CDR3, as DNA: TGTGCCAGCAGCGGACAGGGGGGTCAGCCCCAGCATTTT.

The CDR3 nucleotides read TGTGCCATCTCCGGGACTAGCGGGGGGACAGATACGCAGTATTTT. It yields the protein CAISGTSGGTDTQYF. The rearrangement uses TRBV2 and TRBJ2-3, with 15 positions matching TRBD2. Germline V gene lookup returns CDR1 SNHLY and CDR2 FYNNEI. V lost 10 bases to trimming and J lost 3 bases; unmatched junction nucleotides: 5. The CDR3 length is 15 residues.

V gene TRBV28 combines with J gene TRBJ1-4; D ambiguous. This CDR3 contains 11 residues. The V end lost 1 base, the J end lost 11 bases, and 5 bases lay between the germline ends. From germline, CDR1 is MDHEN and CDR2 SYDVKM. The DNA for the CDR3 is TGTGCCAGCAGTTTATTTCATAAACTGTTTTTT. Translated, it gives CASSLFHKLFF.

The CDR3 is CASSLLQGALLGNEKLFF. Written as DNA, the CDR3 is TGTGCCAGCAGTTTGTTACAGGGGGCGCTACTGGGGAATGAAAAACTGTTTTTT. This chain connects TRBV28 to TRBJ1-4; 9 nucleotides line up with TRBD1. Unmatched junction bases numbered 13, after V lost 3 bases and J lost 5 bases. The CDR3 totals 18 residues. The germline gives CDR1 MDHEN, CDR2 SYDVKM.

This chain connects TRBV4-3 to TRBJ1-4; possibly TRBD1 for D (5 bases). The CDR3 sequence is 17 residues long. CDR1 is LGHNA, CDR2 YSLEER, per germline. The V end was cut by 5 bases, the J end by 6 bases, with 22 bases between. Written as DNA, the CDR3 is TGCGCCAGCAGCTTCGCCGGGACCGAGATAAGGGATGAAAAACTGTTTTTT. Its protein product is CASSFAGTEIRDEKLFF.

The chain is built from TRBV7-2 and TRBJ2-3; 9 nucleotides align to TRBD1. J gave up 1 base and V 3 bases, and 2 bases lay outside the gene matches. Germline CDR1 and CDR2: SGHTA and FQGNSA. The CDR3 extends over 15 amino acids. CDR3 in DNA: TGTGCCAGCAGCTTGGGACAGGGCCGCACAGATACGCAGTATTTT. Translation gives CASSLGQGRTDTQYF.

V is TRBV18 and J is TRBJ2-7; 8 nucleotides line up with TRBD2. CDR1 is KGHSH, CDR2 LQKENI, per germline. With 3 bases clipped from V and 7 bases from J, the junction kept 2 bases outside the gene matches. The CDR3 spans 12 residues. CDR3 DNA: TGTGCCAGCTCACCTCAGCGGGAGGAGCAGTACTTC. Amino acid sequence: CASSPQREEQYF. Filled out from reference TRBV18 and TRBJ2-7, the complete variable domain reads NAGVMQNPRHLVRRRGQEARLRCSPMKGHSHVYWYRQLPEEGLKFMVYLQKENIIDESGMPKERFSAEFPKEGPSILRIQQVVRGDSAAYFCASSPQREEQYFGPGTRLTVT.

The V call is TRBV7-9, the J call TRBJ1-4; D unclear. The CDR3 runs to 13 residues. The germline CDR1 and CDR2 sequences are SEHNR and FQNEAQ (reference sequence). V lost 5 bases to trimming and J lost 8 bases, with 12 bases between them. The CDR3 here is CASSPDEGEKLFF. The CDR3 DNA follows: TGTGCCAGCAGCCCCGACGAAGGAGAAAAACTGTTTTTT.

The genes are TRBV7-9 and TRBJ1-1; no clear D gene. The CDR3 totals 14 residues. V gave up 1 base and J gave up 1 base, with 7 bases separating them. Germline CDR1 reads SEHNR; CDR2 reads FQNEAQ (reference sequence). The CDR3, as DNA: TGTGCCAGCAGCTTAGTACTGGAGAACACTGAAGCTTTCTTT. Its translation: CASSLVLENTEAFF.

The CDR3 sequence is CASSVTGGSSYEQYF. CDR3 nucleotides: TGTGCCAGCAGCGTCACAGGGGGCAGCTCCTACGAGCAGTACTTC. The chain has TRBV9 and TRBJ2-7; TRBD1 matches at 9 bases. The germline CDR1 and CDR2 sequences are SGDLS and YYNGEE. CDR3 size: 15 residues. V lost 2 bases, J lost 0 bases, and 3 bases stayed unmatched. Variable domain in full (rest from reference TRBV9 and TRBJ2-7): DSGVTQTPKHLITATGQRVTLRCSPRSGDLSVYWYQQSLDQGLQFLIQYYNGEERAKGNILERFSAQQFPDLHSELNLSSLELGDSALYFCASSVTGGSSYEQYFGPGTRLTVT.

This chain joins TRBV19 and TRBJ1-5; D uncertain. This CDR3 is built from 16 residues. Trimming pared 5 bases from V and 4 bases from J, leaving 18 bases between. Germline V gene sequence: CDR1 LNHDA, CDR2 SQIVND (reference sequence). The CDR3 bases are TGTGCCAGTAGTCCCGGTGAGTCCCGCGTTAATCAGCCCCAGCATTTT. Amino acids: CASSPGESRVNQPQHF.

This chain joins TRBV6-6 and TRBJ1-1, with 7 bases matching TRBD1. Germline trimming cut 7 bases from V and 1 base from J; bases unmatched to any gene: 6. The CDR3 has 14 residues. Germline V lookup: CDR1 MNHNY, CDR2 SVGAGI (reference sequence). The CDR3, as DNA: TGTGCCAGCACCCCGACAGGGAAGAACACTGAAGCTTTCTTT. Protein product: CASTPTGKNTEAFF.

The chain has TRBV7-2 and TRBJ2-3; D unresolved. Germline lookup yields CDR1 SGHTA and CDR2 FQGNSA. V dropped 2 bases and J dropped 1 base, with 4 bases sitting between them. This CDR3 is 13 amino acids long. CDR3 nucleotides: TGTGCCAGCAGCTTATGGGGCACAGATACGCAGTATTTT. It codes for CASSLWGTDTQYF.

This clone has only one observation. This chain connects TRBV7-9 to TRBJ1-5; D not certain. V was clipped by 3 bases and J by 0 bases, with 3 bases between them. The germline CDR1 and CDR2 sequences are SEHNR and FQNEAQ (reference sequence). CDR3 length: 13 residues. The CDR3 reads CASSFNSNQPQHF. The CDR3 DNA follows: TGTGCCAGCAGCTTTAATAGCAATCAGCCCCAGCATTTT.

This clone has a single count. This chain uses TRBV2 with TRBJ1-2; D is unclear. CDR3 size: 13 residues. Trimming shortened V by 6 bases and J by 5 bases, and 13 bases separated the two germline ends. Germline V CDR1 and CDR2: SNHLY, FYNNEI. The CDR3 here is CASRDVPFYGYTF. Here the CDR3 DNA reads TGTGCCAGCAGAGACGTGCCTTTTTATGGCTACACCTTC.

This chain links TRBV5-6 with TRBJ2-1, with D unresolved. The V gene lost 5 bases and the J gene lost 5 bases, with 14 bases spanning the gap. The germline V gene encodes CDR1 SGHDT and CDR2 YYEEEE. This CDR3 has 14 amino acids. The CDR3 DNA sequence: TGTGCCAGCAGGTTTCTGACGGCAAACAATGAGCAGTTCTTC. It codes for CASRFLTANNEQFF.

The J gene is TRBJ2-7, the V gene TRBV11-1, with 7 bases lining up with TRBD1. The CDR3 is made up of 14 amino acids. V lost 4 bases to trimming and J lost 5 bases; unmatched junction nucleotides: 8. Germline CDR1 reads SGHAT; CDR2 reads FQDESV (reference sequence). CDR3 loop: CASSYPTGFHEQYF. The CDR3 bases are TGTGCCAGCAGCTATCCGACAGGGTTTCACGAGCAGTACTTC.

The count of this clone is one. The V call is TRBV11-2, the J call TRBJ2-1; maybe TRBD1 (6 bases). The CDR3 has 16 residues. Germline lookup yields CDR1 SGHAT and CDR2 FQNNGV. Trimming left V 2 bases short and J 0 bases short, with 11 bases between. Here the CDR3 reads CASSLMGAGSYNEQFF. The CDR3 DNA follows: TGTGCCAGCAGCTTAATGGGGGCTGGCTCCTACAATGAGCAGTTCTTC.